These T cell receptor beta chains were read from a single sample in a study of cytomegalovirus exposure and HLA in healthy donors. TCRdb's table, derived via immunoSEQ multiplex PCR, lists solely in-frame clones and lacks some. Of about 230,000 clones in the sample, 77% were seen once. Sequencing was done on a sample of PBMCs. The receptors originated from a woman aged 60-70 years in good health and CMV-seropositive. CDR3s include the opening cysteine and the closing phenylalanine or tryptophan.

J: TRBJ2-7; V: TRBV7-9; CDR3: CASSFSGGDYEQYF
J: TRBJ2-1; V: TRBV7-9; CDR3: CASSLLQAPEQFF
J: TRBJ2-6; V: TRBV5-1; CDR3: CASSLLAGATGANVLTF
J: TRBJ2-1; V: TRBV30; CDR3: CACLDRARFF
J: TRBJ1-1; V: TRBV5-1; CDR3: CASSPPGGGTEAFF
J: TRBJ2-7; V: TRBV6-5; CDR3: CASSALGTGAYEQYF
J: TRBJ2-3; V: TRBV7-2; CDR3: CASSLRGRGTDTQYF
J: TRBJ1-4; V: TRBV7-2; CDR3: CASSLARVNEKLFF
J: TRBJ2-2; V: TRBV4-1; CDR3: CASSQVDRIPGELFF
J: TRBJ2-3; V: TRBV6-5; CDR3: CASSYSPHMAADTQYF
J: TRBJ1-4; V: TRBV2; CDR3: CASGGDGEKLFF
J: TRBJ1-3; V: TRBV7-9; CDR3: CASSFTQQGSSGNTIYF
J: TRBJ1-5; V: TRBV30; CDR3: CAFETVPYQPQHF
J: TRBJ2-5; V: TRBV18; CDR3: CASSPPQTQETQYF
J: TRBJ1-4; V: TRBV5-6; CDR3: CASSAQGLGEKLFF
J: TRBJ2-1; V: TRBV7-2; CDR3: CASSLKRNSYNEQFF
J: TRBJ1-1; V: TRBV5-1; CDR3: CASSLTGERGTEAFF
J: TRBJ1-5; V: TRBV5-1; CDR3: CASSLGTNNQPQHF
J: TRBJ2-1; V: TRBV27; CDR3: CASSRGSQGNEQFF
J: .; V: TRBV6-1; CDR3: CASRYSPLSSYEQYF
J: TRBJ2-7; V: TRBV7-9; CDR3: CASSLFDGSGEQYF
J: TRBJ2-1; V: TRBV10-3; CDR3: CAISDSGGEQFF
J: TRBJ1-1; V: TRBV20-1; CDR3: CSLGTWTEAFF
J: TRBJ1-3; V: TRBV7-3; CDR3: CASSSATGNTIYF
J: TRBJ2-5; V: TRBV5-1; CDR3: CASTSQSGGASETQYF
J: TRBJ1-5; V: TRBV13; CDR3: CATGRENQPQHF
J: TRBJ2-1; V: TRBV6-5; CDR3: CASSQGLAGSNEQFF
J: TRBJ2-1; V: TRBV5-1; CDR3: CASSPGLTRFNEQFF
J: TRBJ1-2; V: TRBV5-4; CDR3: CASSPQTFRGGYTF
J: TRBJ1-4; V: TRBV6-4; CDR3: CASRRTGSTNEKLFF
J: TRBJ2-7; V: TRBV30; CDR3: CAWSVGGDEQYF
J: TRBJ2-5; V: TRBV7-2; CDR3: CASSFQGGGGRETQYF
J: TRBJ2-1; V: TRBV7-3; CDR3: CASSTDRGPYNEQFF
J: TRBJ2-7; V: TRBV23-1; CDR3: CASSPRGGQGAYEQYF
J: TRBJ2-2; V: TRBV4-1; CDR3: CASSLLAGGRVGELFF
J: TRBJ2-3; V: TRBV19; CDR3: CASSIRAGADTQYF
J: TRBJ2-3; V: TRBV5-4; CDR3: CASSQPKLTDTQYF
J: TRBJ1-5; V: TRBV5-1; CDR3: CASSRDVGVGQPQHF
J: TRBJ1-5; V: TRBV19; CDR3: CARLQGVGNQPQHF
J: TRBJ2-7; V: TRBV5-1; CDR3: CASSFFGQGSNEQYF
J: TRBJ1-1; V: TRBV7-2; CDR3: CASSEPPGLTEAFF
J: TRBJ2-3; V: TRBV6-4; CDR3: CASSVTSSDTQYF
J: TRBJ1-1; V: TRBV5-1; CDR3: CASSLQGNTEAFF
J: TRBJ1-4; V: TRBV6-1; CDR3: CASSVWGPGEKLFF
J: TRBJ2-7; V: TRBV18; CDR3: CASSPPGGRGNEQYF
J: TRBJ2-2; V: TRBV10-1; CDR3: CASSETLTGELFF
J: TRBJ2-1; V: TRBV4-1; CDR3: CASSPRRGGRNEQFF
J: TRBJ1-4; V: TRBV1; CDR3: CTSSQDGPALLFF
J: TRBJ2-7; V: TRBV27; CDR3: CASSSLRRQPYEQYF